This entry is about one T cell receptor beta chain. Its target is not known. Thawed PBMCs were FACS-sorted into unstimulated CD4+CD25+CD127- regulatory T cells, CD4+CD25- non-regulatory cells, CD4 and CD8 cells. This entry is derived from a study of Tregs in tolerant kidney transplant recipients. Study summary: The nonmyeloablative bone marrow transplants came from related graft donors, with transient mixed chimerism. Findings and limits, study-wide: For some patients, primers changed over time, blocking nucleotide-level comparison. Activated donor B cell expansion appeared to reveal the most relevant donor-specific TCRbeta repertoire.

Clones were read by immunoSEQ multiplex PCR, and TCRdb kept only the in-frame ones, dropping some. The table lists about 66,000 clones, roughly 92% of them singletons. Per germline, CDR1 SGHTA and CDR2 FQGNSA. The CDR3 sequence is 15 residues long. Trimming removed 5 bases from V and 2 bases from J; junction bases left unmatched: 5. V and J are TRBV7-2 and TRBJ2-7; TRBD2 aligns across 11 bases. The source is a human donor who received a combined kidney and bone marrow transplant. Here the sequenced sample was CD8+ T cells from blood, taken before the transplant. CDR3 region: CASSTSGLAAYEQYF. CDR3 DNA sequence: TGTGCCAGCAGCACCTCGGGACTAGCGGCCTACGAGCAGTACTTC.